This T cell receptor (beta chain) derives from a study of cytomegalovirus exposure and HLA in healthy donors. Study observations and caveats: In the roughly 130 validation repertoires, a later analysis found that first-cohort TCR clusters tended to co-occur.

V shed 4 bases and J shed 0 bases, with 7 bases lying between them. The CDR3 is made up of 14 amino acids. Germline values: CDR1 SGHRS, CDR2 YFSETQ. As regards this clone: Its antigen remains unidentified.

TCRdb keeps only in-frame clones here, not all; method: immunoSEQ multiplex PCR. The sample lists approximately 73,000 clones; 95% were seen once. The chain is built from TRBV5-1 and TRBJ1-4; D remains ambiguous. Sequenced sample: PBMCs. This sequence originates from a man between 18 and 35 years old in good health and CMV-seronegative. The CDR3 DNA follows: TGCGCCAGCAGCGACACGACAACTAATGAAAAACTGTTTTTT. This gives the protein CASSDTTTNEKLFF.